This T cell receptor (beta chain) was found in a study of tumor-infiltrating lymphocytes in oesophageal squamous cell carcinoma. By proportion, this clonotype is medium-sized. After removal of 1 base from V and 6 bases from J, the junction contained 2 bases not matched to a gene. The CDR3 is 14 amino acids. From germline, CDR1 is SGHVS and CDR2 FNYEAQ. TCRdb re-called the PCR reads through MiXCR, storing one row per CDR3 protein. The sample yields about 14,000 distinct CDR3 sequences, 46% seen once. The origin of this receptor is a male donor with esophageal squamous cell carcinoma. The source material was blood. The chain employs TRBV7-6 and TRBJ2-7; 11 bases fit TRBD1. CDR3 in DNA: TGTGCCAGCAGCTTAGGGACAGGGGGCGTCGAGCAGTACTTC. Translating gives CASSLGTGGVEQYF.